These 21 T cell receptor beta chains were sequenced from one sample in a study of vaccination and CD4 T cells after COVID-19. Which antigens these TCRs recognize remains unknown. Time point indicated: late sampling 161 to 241 days after vaccination in a few convalescent patients. Treatment: roughly 11-day PBMC culture with coronavirus spike peptide pools or control peptides (ViraFEST assay). Sequence data for DNA of cultured CD4+ T cells were generated by the Oncomine TCR Beta short-read assay. TCRdb called the PCR reads again in MiXCR, with one record for every CDR3 protein. This table has 20,000 to 25,000 distinct CDR3 sequences, approximately 32% appearing once. This material consisted of CD4+ T cells from blood, cultured in vitro, taken about 7 months after SARS-CoV-2 vaccination. Receptors originate from a human donor who had recovered from COVID-19.

The chain carries TRBV5-1 and TRBJ2-5; 8 nucleotides agree with TRBD2. The CDR3 spans 14 residues. V was clipped by 4 bases and J by 2 bases; unmatched bases: 4. Germline CDR1 and CDR2: SGHRS and YFSETQ. The CDR3 is CASSRAGDQETQYF. The CDR3 bases are TGCGCCAGCAGCCGAGCGGGGGATCAAGAGACCCAGTACTTC.

The chain links TRBV6-1 to TRBJ1-5, with D perhaps matching TRBD1 (5 bases). Germline-derived CDR1 and CDR2 are MNHNS and SASEGT. The CDR3 extends over 14 amino acids. The V gene lost 6 bases and the J gene lost 0 bases, with 9 bases spanning the gap. CDR3 nucleotide sequence: TGTGCCAGCAGCAGGGACCATAGCAATCAGCCCCAGCATTTT. This translates into CASSRDHSNQPQHF.

The chain combines TRBV27 with TRBJ2-2; 9 bases map to TRBD2. This CDR3 is built from 16 residues. Losses at the gene ends were 6 bases for V and 4 bases for J; bases not matched to a gene: 9. Germline values: CDR1 MNHEY, CDR2 SMNVEV (reference sequence). The CDR3 is CASRISGSRITGELFF. DNA of the CDR3: TGTGCCAGCAGGATTAGCGGGAGTCGTATCACCGGGGAGCTGTTTTTT.

This clonotype was seen only a few times. The rearrangement links TRBV20-1 to TRBJ1-5, with 8 nucleotides matching TRBD1. The CDR3 has 16 residues. The germline gives CDR1 DFQATT, CDR2 SNEGSKA (reference sequence). The V segment lost 0 bases and the J segment 5 bases; nucleotides outside the gene matches: 9. CDR3: CSARDPSRGLDQPQHF. The CDR3 DNA sequence: TGCAGTGCTAGAGATCCTAGCAGGGGGCTGGATCAGCCCCAGCATTTT.

The rearrangement joins TRBV4-2 to TRBJ2-2, with D possibly called TRBD1 or TRBD2 (5 bases each). The CDR3 consists of 16 residues. From germline, CDR1 is LGHNA and CDR2 YNFKEQ. V gave up 0 bases and J gave up 5 bases, with 13 bases separating them. The CDR3 sequence is CASSQEFRGRTGELFF. The CDR3 DNA is TGTGCCAGCAGCCAAGAATTCCGGGGACGTACCGGGGAGCTGTTTTTT.

This rearrangement joins TRBV7-2 to TRBJ2-3; either TRBD1 or TRBD2 may fit D (6 bases each). Trimming removed 5 bases from V and 2 bases from J, with 17 bases in between. The germline V gene encodes CDR1 SGHTA and CDR2 FQGNSA. This CDR3 contains 16 residues. DNA of the CDR3: TGTGCCAGCAGCCACGGGGGCGCGGGGCACACAGATACGCAGTATTTT. Translation gives CASSHGGAGHTDTQYF.

This clonotype showed up just a few times. The CDR3 spells CSATGDRNTEAFF. CDR3 nucleotides: TGCAGCGCGACAGGGGATAGGAACACTGAAGCTTTCTTT. The chain combines TRBV20-1 with TRBJ1-1; 8 bases are a match to TRBD1. The CDR3 runs to 13 residues. CDR1 DFQATT and CDR2 SNEGSKA come from the germline V gene (reference sequence).

The sample holds a few counts of this clonotype. V gene TRBV2 combines with J gene TRBJ2-5, with D unresolved. Germline loops: CDR1 SNHLY, CDR2 FYNNEI. V gave up 4 bases and J gave up 3 bases, with 3 bases separating them. The CDR3 has 11 residues. This CDR3 is CASSAEETQYF. The CDR3 DNA is TGTGCCAGCAGTGCCGAAGAGACCCAGTACTTC.

This CDR3 is CASSDGLQNQPQHF. In nucleotides, the CDR3 is TGTGCCAGCAGTGACGGGTTACAAAATCAGCCCCAGCATTTT. The chain joins TRBV2 to TRBJ1-5; D gene ambiguous. The CDR3 is made up of 14 amino acids. V dropped 3 bases and J dropped 4 bases, with 10 bases sitting between them. Germline V CDR1 and CDR2: SNHLY, FYNNEI.

The CDR3 loop is CSAQLSGTETQYF. The CDR3 bases are TGCAGTGCCCAACTTAGCGGCACAGAGACCCAGTACTTC. V and J are TRBV20-1 and TRBJ2-5, with D possibly matching TRBD2 (6 bases). V lost 6 bases to trimming and J lost 4 bases, with 15 bases between them. Germline loops: CDR1 DFQATT, CDR2 SNEGSKA (reference sequence). This CDR3 region has 13 residues.

This clonotype showed up just a few times. V is TRBV7-2 and J is TRBJ1-1; 8 nucleotides agree with TRBD1. Per the germline V gene, CDR1 is SGHTA and CDR2 is FQGNSA. The CDR3 consists of 15 residues. The junction had 9 bases not matched to a gene; V was cut back by 5 bases and J by 4 bases. CDR3 in amino acids: CASSTRTGWGTEAFF. CDR3 DNA sequence: TGTGCCAGCAGCACCCGGACAGGGTGGGGCACTGAAGCTTTCTTT.

This clonotype was recorded only once. The V gene is TRBV10-3, the J gene TRBJ2-7, with TRBD1 matching 7 bases. The germline V gene encodes CDR1 ENHRY and CDR2 SYGVKD. V was pared by 1 base and J by 1 base, with 4 bases of the junction left unmatched. The length of the CDR3 is 15 residues. Here the CDR3 DNA reads TGTGCCATCAGTGAGTTCCGGGACAGATCCTACGAGCAGTACTTC. The encoded protein is CAISEFRDRSYEQYF.

This clonotype was observed many times. V and J are TRBV5-1 and TRBJ2-7, with no clear D. The CDR3 consists of 16 residues. Germline CDR1 and CDR2: SGHRS and YFSETQ. V was shortened by 2 bases and J by 1 base, with 16 bases between the two germline ends. CDR3 in amino acids: CASSFMYKGSSYEQYF. The CDR3 DNA reads TGCGCCAGCAGCTTTATGTACAAAGGAAGTTCCTACGAGCAGTACTTC. The complete variable domain, with remaining parts taken from reference TRBV5-1 and TRBJ2-7, reads KAGVTQTPRYLIKTRGQQVTLSCSPISGHRSVSWYQQTPGQGLQFLFEYFSETQRNKGNFPGRFSGRQFSNSRSEMNVSTLELGDSALYLCASSFMYKGSSYEQYFGPGTRLTVT.

This clonotype appeared a few times. This chain joins TRBV20-1 and TRBJ2-1; the D is unclear. Deletions cut 8 bases from V and 7 bases from J, with 12 bases between. Germline V gene lookup returns CDR1 DFQATT and CDR2 SNEGSKA (reference sequence). The CDR3 has 11 residues. The CDR3 spells CSPSTRNEQFF. The CDR3 DNA sequence: TGCAGTCCTTCAACCCGGAATGAGCAGTTCTTC.

In its sample, this clonotype was seen a few times. The rearrangement joins TRBV10-3 to TRBJ2-2; TRBD2 aligns across 10 bases. The V and J ends lost 9 bases and 3 bases, in that order; junction bases with no gene match: 4. Germline V gene lookup returns CDR1 ENHRY and CDR2 SYGVKD. This CDR3 is built from 14 residues. CDR3 nucleotides: TGTGCCATGAGCGGGAGGGCCGACACCGGGGAGCTGTTTTTT. It translates to CAMSGRADTGELFF.

The chain joins TRBV6-1 to TRBJ2-1, with 12 bases identical to TRBD2. This CDR3 spans 15 amino acids. Germline values: CDR1 MNHNS, CDR2 SASEGT. Trimming at V came to 6 bases and at J to 7 bases, leaving 7 bases not matched to a gene. The CDR3 is CASSPSGGASNEQFF. DNA of the CDR3: TGTGCCAGCAGCCCTAGCGGGGGGGCCAGTAATGAGCAGTTCTTC.

The CDR3 bases are TGTGCCAGCAGTTTGTGGACAGAGAATTCACCCCTCCACTTT. It specifies CASSLWTENSPLHF. This chain uses TRBV6-4 with TRBJ1-6, with a possible D match to TRBD1 (6 bases). The CDR3 is 14 amino acids. V was shortened by 5 bases and J by 7 bases, with 12 bases between the two germline ends. The germline gives CDR1 MRHNA, CDR2 SNTAGT.

This clonotype is medium-sized. The junction departs from the called germline gene at one end, perhaps through a read error. The chain couples TRBV20-1 to TRBJ1-2; a possible D gene is TRBD1 (6 bases). In germline, CDR1 is DFQATT, CDR2 SNEGSKA (reference sequence). There are 17 residues in the CDR3. Written as DNA, the CDR3 is TGCAGTGCTAGAGATAGTACCAACAGCGGGGGCGGCCCGAGGAACCCCTTC. Protein product: CSARDSTNSGGGPRNPF.

The chain carries TRBV20-1 and TRBJ2-2, with 8 bases fitting TRBD1. Germline-derived CDR1 and CDR2 are DFQATT and SNEGSKA (reference sequence). Trimming took 0 bases from V and 6 from J; bases not matched to a gene: 6. The CDR3 has 15 residues. CDR3 region: CSARDRIQGAGELFF. For the CDR3, the DNA is TGCAGTGCTAGAGACCGGATACAGGGGGCCGGGGAGCTGTTTTTT.

The chain combines TRBV7-8 with TRBJ2-1; 14 bases match TRBD2. The CDR3 sequence is 18 residues long. Per the germline V gene, CDR1 is SGHVS and CDR2 is FQNEAQ. After removal of 5 bases from V and 8 bases from J, the junction contained 14 bases not matched to a gene. CDR3 region: CASSRRGTSGRRSDEQFF. The CDR3 DNA sequence: TGTGCCAGCAGCAGACGAGGGACTAGCGGGAGAAGGTCCGATGAGCAGTTCTTC.

V and J are TRBV20-1 and TRBJ2-5; TRBD2 matches 11 bases. The ends lost 5 bases at V and 0 bases at J; junction bases unmatched: 11. The V gene's germline CDR1 is DFQATT and CDR2 SNEGSKA (reference sequence). CDR3 length: 17 amino acids. The CDR3 region is CSAGQQTSGTYQETQYF. The CDR3 nucleotides read TGCAGTGCTGGGCAGCAGACTAGCGGGACGTACCAAGAGACCCAGTACTTC.